The sequence of this T cell receptor (beta chain) was determined in a study of T cells in Graves' hyperthyroidism and ophthalmopathy. General study findings and limits: Most clonotypes expanded in the thyroid (above 0.001) were also present in blood.

Investigators excluded patients with uncontrolled infection, other autoimmune disease, pregnancy or lactation. RNA transcripts served as the template for amplifying TCR beta CDR3 regions. First-round RT-PCR of the TCR CDR3 relied on the HTBI primer set. TCRdb reanalysed the multiplex PCR reads using MiXCR and keeps one entry per CDR3 protein. The table includes hundreds of thousands of distinct CDR3 sequences, 15% to 18% detected once. From germline, CDR1 is MDHEN and CDR2 SYDVKM. The junction had 20 bases not matched to a gene; V was cut back by 7 bases and J by 5 bases. The CDR3 sequence is 20 residues long. This clonotype appeared many times. Antigen: not known.

The TCR sequence derives from a woman under 30 with Graves' hyperthyroidism. The chain joins TRBV28 to TRBJ2-2, with 12 bases identical to TRBD2. The sample comprised blood. CDR3 in DNA: TGTGCCAGCATCGAGAAGCTGGCTAGCGGGAGGGCCAAGGGGACCGGGGAGCTGTTTTTT. Its translation is CASIEKLASGRAKGTGELFF. Full variable domain (outside the CDR3, taken from reference TRBV28 and TRBJ2-2): DVKVTQSSRYLVKRTGEKVFLECVQDMDHENMFWYRQDPGLGLRLIYFSYDVKMKEKGDIPEGYSVSREKKERFSLILESASTNQTSMYLCASIEKLASGRAKGTGELFFGEGSRLTVL.